This TCR beta chain was captured by sequencing in a study of cytomegalovirus exposure and HLA in healthy donors. Comment on this clone: Its antigen is unidentified.

Study-wide results and caveats: Cytomegalovirus-associated status was assigned to about 180 TCR beta chains. After further analysis at a later stage, some 15,000 TCR beta sequences were associated with HLA alleles at 0.05 false discovery rate. Because they were indistinguishable, some V segments, including TRBV6-2 and TRBV6-3, were excluded.

Vbeta (60) and Jbeta (13) primers were used in the PCR. Repertoires were generated with immunoSEQ multiplex PCR, while TCRdb's copy carries only in-frame clones and drops some. The table includes about 190,000 clones, over 60% detected once. Germline V gene lookup returns CDR1 SGDLS and CDR2 YYNGEE. Trimming cost V 4 bases and J 4 bases, with 14 bases left between them. CDR3 length equals 14 residues. The chain uses TRBV9 and TRBJ1-1; perhaps TRBD1 as D (6 bases). The TCR originated in a man aged 25-45 years in good health and CMV-seropositive. The material sequenced was PBMCs. CDR3 region: CASSMTGGPTEAFF. In DNA, the CDR3 is TGTGCCAGCAGCATGACAGGCGGGCCCACTGAAGCTTTCTTT. Together with reference TRBV9 and TRBJ1-1, the CDR3 gives the full variable domain: DSGVTQTPKHLITATGQRVTLRCSPRSGDLSVYWYQQSLDQGLQFLIQYYNGEERAKGNILERFSAQQFPDLHSELNLSSLELGDSALYFCASSMTGGPTEAFFGQGTRLTVV.